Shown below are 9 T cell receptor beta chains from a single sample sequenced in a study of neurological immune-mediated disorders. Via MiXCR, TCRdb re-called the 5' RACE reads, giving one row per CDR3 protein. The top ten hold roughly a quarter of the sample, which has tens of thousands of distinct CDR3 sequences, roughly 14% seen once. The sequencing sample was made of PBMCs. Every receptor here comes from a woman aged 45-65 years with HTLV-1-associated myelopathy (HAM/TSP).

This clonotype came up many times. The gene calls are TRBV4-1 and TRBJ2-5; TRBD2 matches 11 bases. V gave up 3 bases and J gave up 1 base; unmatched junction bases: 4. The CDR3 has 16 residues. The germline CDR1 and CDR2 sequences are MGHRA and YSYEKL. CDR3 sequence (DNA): TGCGCCAGCAGCCAGGGACTAGCGGCCCCCCAAGAGACCCAGTACTTC. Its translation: CASSQGLAAPQETQYF.

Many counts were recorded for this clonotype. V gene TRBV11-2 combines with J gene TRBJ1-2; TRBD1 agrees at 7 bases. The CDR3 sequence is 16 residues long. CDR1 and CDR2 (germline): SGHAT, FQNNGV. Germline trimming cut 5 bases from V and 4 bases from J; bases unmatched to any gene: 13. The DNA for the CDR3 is TGTGCCAGCAGCCGCGGCCTCCAGGGGGGCGTCTATGGCTACACCTTC. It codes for CASSRGLQGGVYGYTF. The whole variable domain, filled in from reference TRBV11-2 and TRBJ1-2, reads EAGVAQSPRYKIIEKRQSVAFWCNPISGHATLYWYQQILGQGPKLLIQFQNNGVVDDSQLPKDRFSAERLKGVDSTLKIQPAKLEDSAVYLCASSRGLQGGVYGYTFGSGTRLTVV.

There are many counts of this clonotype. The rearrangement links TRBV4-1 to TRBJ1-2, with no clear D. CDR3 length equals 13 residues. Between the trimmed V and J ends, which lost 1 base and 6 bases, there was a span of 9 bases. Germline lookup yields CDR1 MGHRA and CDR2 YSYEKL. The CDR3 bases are TGCGCCAGCAGCCAAGTCATTGCGGATGGCTACACCTTC. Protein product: CASSQVIADGYTF.

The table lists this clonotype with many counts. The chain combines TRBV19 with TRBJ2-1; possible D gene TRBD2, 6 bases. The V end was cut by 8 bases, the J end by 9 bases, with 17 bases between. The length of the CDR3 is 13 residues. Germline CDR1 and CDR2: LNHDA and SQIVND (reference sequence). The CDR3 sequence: CASGTALGGEQFF. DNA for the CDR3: TGTGCCAGTGGGACGGCCCTCGGGGGTGAGCAGTTCTTC.

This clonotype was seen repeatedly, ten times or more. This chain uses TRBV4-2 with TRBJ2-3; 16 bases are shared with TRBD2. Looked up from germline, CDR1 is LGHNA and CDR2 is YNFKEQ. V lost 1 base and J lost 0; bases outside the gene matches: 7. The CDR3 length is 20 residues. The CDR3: CASSQAAGLAGGRSTDTQYF. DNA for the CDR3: TGTGCCAGCAGCCAAGCCGCGGGACTAGCGGGGGGGCGAAGCACAGATACGCAGTATTTT.

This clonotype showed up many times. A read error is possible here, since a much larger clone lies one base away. CDR3 in amino acids: CSARRDLAGYGYTF. In nucleotides, the CDR3 is TGCAGCGCCCGCCGGGACCTGGCGGGGTACGGCTACACCTTC. V and J are TRBV29-1 and TRBJ1-2, with D perhaps TRBD1 (5 bases). Germline V gene lookup returns CDR1 SQVTM and CDR2 ANQGSEA. There are 14 residues in the CDR3. Trimming pared 7 bases from V and 8 bases from J, leaving 23 bases between.

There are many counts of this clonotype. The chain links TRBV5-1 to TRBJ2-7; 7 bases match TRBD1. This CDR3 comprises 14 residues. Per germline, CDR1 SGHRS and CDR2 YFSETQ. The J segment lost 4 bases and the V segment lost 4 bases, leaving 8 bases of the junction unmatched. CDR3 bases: TGCGCCAGCAGCCCATGGGACAGATGGTACGAGCAGTACTTC. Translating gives CASSPWDRWYEQYF.

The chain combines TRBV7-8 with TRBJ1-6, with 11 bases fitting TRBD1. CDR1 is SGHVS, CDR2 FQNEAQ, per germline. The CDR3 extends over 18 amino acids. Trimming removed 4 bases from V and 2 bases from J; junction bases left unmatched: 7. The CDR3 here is CASSSAGTGGTYNSPLHF. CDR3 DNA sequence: TGTGCCAGCAGCTCGGCTGGGACAGGGGGAACCTATAATTCACCCCTCCACTTT.

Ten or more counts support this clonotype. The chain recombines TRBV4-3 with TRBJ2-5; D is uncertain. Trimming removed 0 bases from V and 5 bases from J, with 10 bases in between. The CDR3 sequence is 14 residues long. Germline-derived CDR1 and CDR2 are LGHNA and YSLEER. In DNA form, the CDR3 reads TGCGCCAGCAGCCAAGATTATGGTTGGGAGACCCAGTACTTC. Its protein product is CASSQDYGWETQYF.